Below, 18 T cell receptor beta chains from the same sample are listed, as sequenced in a study of beta chain features in type 1 diabetes. All of the isolated RNA was reverse transcribed, so expressed TCRB transcripts were sequenced. TCRdb's copy holds only in-frame clones and misses some; the assay was immunoSEQ multiplex PCR. The data hold 500,000 to 700,000 clones, with roughly a sixth observed a single time. The sequencing input was naive CD4+ T cells from blood. These receptors originate from a man aged 18-30 years in good health.

This clone was picked up a small number of times. V gene TRBV27 combines with J gene TRBJ2-7; TRBD2 aligns across 10 bases. This CDR3 spans 15 amino acids. Germline loops: CDR1 MNHEY, CDR2 SMNVEV (reference sequence). With V trimmed by 4 bases and J by 1 base, 4 bases remained unmatched. The CDR3 region has the DNA TGTGCCAGCAGTTCCCGGACTAGCGGTTCCTACGAGCAGTACTTC. It yields the protein CASSSRTSGSYEQYF.

This clone was seen a handful of times. The chain uses TRBV10-3 and TRBJ1-6; 10 nucleotides match TRBD1. J was trimmed by 7 bases and V by 7 bases; bases with no gene match: 4. The CDR3 runs to 14 residues. Germline loops: CDR1 ENHRY, CDR2 SYGVKD. The CDR3 DNA reads as TGTGCCATCACGCCGGGACAGGGGAATTCACCCCTCCACTTT. Amino acids: CAITPGQGNSPLHF.

This clone came up a few times. The rearrangement links TRBV5-1 to TRBJ2-1, with D unclear. The V and J ends lost 4 bases and 15 bases respectively, with 17 bases between them. Germline V gives CDR1 SGHRS, CDR2 YFSETQ. The CDR3 has 12 amino acids. The CDR3 DNA sequence: TGCGCCAGCAGCCCCGGTCCCCCGGGCCCGTTCTTC. Protein sequence: CASSPGPPGPFF.

The rearrangement joins TRBV5-4 to TRBJ1-4; TRBD1 aligns across 7 bases. V lost 4 bases and J lost 5; bases outside the gene matches: 8. CDR1 SGHNT and CDR2 YYREEE come from the germline V gene (reference sequence). CDR3 length: 15 residues. The CDR3 protein is CASSRGTENNEKLFF. The CDR3 DNA follows: TGTGCCAGCAGCAGAGGGACAGAAAACAATGAAAAACTGTTTTTT.

Worth noting for this clone: Other DNA sequences in the sample encode the same CDR3. V usage is TRBV4-1 and J usage is TRBJ2-1; perhaps TRBD1 as D (6 bases). Germline CDR1 is MGHRA and CDR2 is YSYEKL. This CDR3 has 15 residues. The V gene lost 6 bases and the J gene lost 1 base, with 13 bases spanning the gap. For the CDR3, the DNA is TGCGCCAGCAGTCAGGAAGGGACATCCTACAATGAGCAGTTCTTC. Protein sequence: CASSQEGTSYNEQFF.

This rearrangement joins TRBV19 to TRBJ1-1; a weak D match, TRBD1 (5 bases). Germline V gene data show CDR1 as LNHDA and CDR2 as SQIVND (reference sequence). The V end lost 3 bases, the J end lost 0 bases, and 8 bases lay between the germline ends. CDR3 length equals 14 residues. CDR3 amino acids: CASSIDRLNTEAFF. CDR3 DNA: TGTGCCAGTAGTATCGACAGACTGAACACTGAAGCTTTCTTT. Full variable domain (missing parts from reference TRBV19 and TRBJ1-1): DGGITQSPKYLFRKEGQNVTLSCEQNLNHDAMYWYRQDPGQGLRLIYYSQIVNDFQKGDIAEGYSVSREKKESFPLTVTSAQKNPTAFYLCASSIDRLNTEAFFGQGTRLTVV.

The sample holds a few counts of this clone. The J gene is TRBJ1-1, the V gene TRBV5-4, with D uncertain. V gave up 0 bases and J gave up 1 base, with 10 bases separating them. Germline loops: CDR1 SGHNT, CDR2 YYREEE (reference sequence). The CDR3 consists of 15 residues. CDR3 in amino acids: CASSLAERRNTEAFF. The CDR3 DNA reads as TGTGCCAGCAGCTTGGCCGAACGTAGGAACACTGAAGCTTTCTTT.

The table lists this clone with a few counts. The genes are TRBV18 and TRBJ2-3; D may be TRBD1 (5 bases). The CDR3 runs to 13 residues. Germline values: CDR1 KGHSH, CDR2 LQKENI. The V and J ends lost 2 bases and 4 bases respectively, with 7 bases between them. DNA for the CDR3: TGTGCCAGCTCACCAAAGGGGTCAGATACGCAGTATTTT. Encoded protein: CASSPKGSDTQYF.

This chain connects TRBV7-6 to TRBJ2-1; 11 bases match TRBD2. The V gene's germline CDR1 is SGHVS and CDR2 FNYEAQ. V lost 7 bases, J lost 10 bases, and 15 bases stayed unmatched. The CDR3 has 16 residues. Written as DNA, the CDR3 is TGTGCCAGCACCGTAGCGTTAGCGGGGGGGCCACGAGAGCAGTTCTTC. This sequence encodes CASTVALAGGPREQFF. The full variable domain, in which reference TRBV7-6 and TRBJ2-1 provide the parts outside the CDR3, is GAGVSQSPRYKVTKRGQDVALRCDPISGHVSLYWYRQALGQGPEFLTYFNYEAQQDKSGLPNDRFSAERPEGSISTLTIQRTEQRDSAMYRCASTVALAGGPREQFFGPGTRLTVL.

The gene calls are TRBV6-5 and TRBJ1-2, with a weak D call TRBD1 (5 bases). CDR3 length equals 14 residues. V lost 5 bases and J 4 bases, leaving 14 bases between the germline ends. The germline V gene encodes CDR1 MNHEY and CDR2 SVGAGI. The CDR3 spells CASSRDSDPYGYTF. CDR3 nucleotide sequence: TGTGCCAGCAGTCGAGACAGCGATCCCTATGGCTACACCTTC.

The V and J genes are TRBV7-6 and TRBJ2-5; unclear D gene. V was cut by 1 base and J by 4 bases, with 13 bases left in between. The CDR3 has 15 residues. CDR1 SGHVS and CDR2 FNYEAQ come from the germline V gene. The CDR3 DNA sequence: TGTGCCAGCAGCTTAGATGGTACCCCCAGAGAGACCCAGTACTTC. The encoded protein is CASSLDGTPRETQYF.

A few counts support this clone. The rearrangement uses TRBV25-1 and TRBJ2-4; 7 bases map to TRBD1. J lost 0 bases, V lost 5 bases, and 10 bases had no gene match. CDR1 is MGHDK, CDR2 SYGVNS, per germline. There are 17 residues in the CDR3. The CDR3 nucleotides are TGTGCCAGCAGTATTTCCGGGACAGCGCTAGCCAAAAACATTCAGTACTTC. Translated: CASSISGTALAKNIQYF.

This clone has a handful of counts. The V gene is TRBV28, the J gene TRBJ2-7; 8 nucleotides align to TRBD2. Germline values: CDR1 MDHEN, CDR2 SYDVKM. The CDR3 loop spans 19 amino acids. V lost 7 bases to trimming and J lost 2 bases; unmatched junction nucleotides: 22. CDR3 sequence reads: CASIPVRGSGRRGTYEQYF. CDR3 in DNA: TGTGCCAGCATCCCTGTCAGAGGGAGCGGGAGACGAGGGACCTACGAGCAGTACTTC.

This clone came up a few times. The chain is built from TRBV6-1 and TRBJ1-2; 8 bases agree with TRBD1. CDR3 length: 13 residues. Germline V CDR1 and CDR2: MNHNS, SASEGT. J gave up 6 bases and V 6 bases, and 6 bases lay outside the gene matches. CDR3 nucleotides: TGTGCCAGCAGGGAGACAGGGGTTGATGGCTACACCTTC. Its translation: CASRETGVDGYTF.

There are many counts of this clone. The J gene is TRBJ2-3, the V gene TRBV28; no definite D call. Trimming removed 8 bases at V and 3 bases at J, with 9 bases between. Germline V gene lookup returns CDR1 MDHEN and CDR2 SYDVKM. The CDR3 length is 12 residues. This CDR3 reads CASGLQTDTQYF. DNA for the CDR3: TGTGCCAGCGGCCTACAGACAGATACGCAGTATTTT.

This clone came up a few times. The chain joins TRBV7-9 to TRBJ1-2; no definite D call. Germline V lookup: CDR1 SEHNR, CDR2 FQNEAQ (reference sequence). This CDR3 comprises 15 residues. V shed 1 base and J shed 8 bases, with 17 bases lying between them. The CDR3 spells CASSLVAGAQGGYTF. CDR3 DNA: TGTGCCAGCAGCTTAGTCGCGGGAGCCCAAGGAGGCTACACCTTC.

This clone turned up a few times. The CDR3, as DNA: TGTGCCAGCAGCTTGGGGACAGAGTATTATGGCTACACCTTC. Its translation: CASSLGTEYYGYTF. The V gene is TRBV7-9, the J gene TRBJ1-2, with TRBD1 matching over 7 bases. The trim removed 3 bases at V and 5 bases at J, leaving 6 bases unmatched. There are 14 residues in the CDR3. Per germline, CDR1 SEHNR and CDR2 FQNEAQ (reference sequence).

This clone was observed a handful of times. The CDR3 reads CASSWRRTGVHMNTEAFF. CDR3 sequence (DNA): TGTGCCAGCAGCTGGAGGAGGACAGGGGTCCACATGAACACTGAAGCTTTCTTT. V gene TRBV5-6 combines with J gene TRBJ1-1; 9 bases line up with TRBD1. Germline trimming cut 3 bases from V and 0 bases from J; bases unmatched to any gene: 12. This CDR3 is 18 amino acids long. Germline V gene sequence: CDR1 SGHDT, CDR2 YYEEEE.